These T cell receptor beta chains were read from a single sample in a study of long-term antiretroviral therapy in people with HIV. TCRdb's table, derived via immunoSEQ multiplex PCR, lists solely in-frame clones and lacks some. This table holds some 24,000 clones, over 65% found once. Sequenced here: unsorted PBMCs, sampled 4.4 years after starting antiretroviral therapy. These receptors came from a man younger than 45 with HIV. Both conserved end residues are part of each CDR3. The order of the fields is J gene, D gene, clone size, V gene, CDR3 DNA, CDR3 protein. The D gene is left open where the match is weak. Only part of the rows carry a size: once, few, many, or a class if the clone is expanded.

J gene: TRBJ1-4
D gene: .
clone size: .
V gene: TRBV11-2
CDR3 DNA: TGTGCCAGCAGCTTAATGGGCCCAGCAACTAATGAAAAACTGTTTTTT
CDR3 protein: CASSLMGPATNEKLFF

J gene: TRBJ1-1
D gene: .
clone size: .
V gene: TRBV6-1
CDR3 DNA: TGTGCCAGCAGTGATGGGGGGTTTGAAGCTTTCTTT
CDR3 protein: CASSDGGFEAFF

J gene: TRBJ1-5
D gene: .
clone size: .
V gene: TRBV28
CDR3 DNA: TGTGCCAGCAGTACGACCGGTGTTAAGCGGCCCCAGCATTTT
CDR3 protein: CASSTTGVKRPQHF

J gene: TRBJ2-2
D gene: .
clone size: .
V gene: TRBV11-3
CDR3 DNA: TGTGCCAGCAGCAGTGGACGGGATAACACCGGGGAGCTGTTTTTT
CDR3 protein: CASSSGRDNTGELFF

J gene: TRBJ2-2
D gene: .
clone size: .
V gene: TRBV27
CDR3 DNA: TGTGCCAGCAGTATACGACAAAAGAACACCGGGGAGCTGTTTTTT
CDR3 protein: CASSIRQKNTGELFF

J gene: TRBJ1-2
D gene: TRBD1
clone size: .
V gene: TRBV18
CDR3 DNA: TGTGCCAGCTCACTTGACAGGGCCCCTAACTATGGCTACACCTTC
CDR3 protein: CASSLDRAPNYGYTF

J gene: TRBJ2-5
D gene: TRBD1
clone size: .
V gene: TRBV27
CDR3 DNA: TGTGCCAGCAGTTTTGTGGGGACAGGGGCTTATCAAGAGACCCAGTACTTC
CDR3 protein: CASSFVGTGAYQETQYF

J gene: TRBJ2-7
D gene: TRBD1
clone size: .
V gene: TRBV11-2
CDR3 DNA: TGTGCCAGCAGCCTCCCGGGACAGAATAACGAGCAGTACTTC
CDR3 protein: CASSLPGQNNEQYF

J gene: TRBJ1-6
D gene: TRBD1
clone size: .
V gene: TRBV7-9
CDR3 DNA: TGTGCCAGCAGCTCTACCCGGACAGGGGGCGACTCACCCCTCCACTTT
CDR3 protein: CASSSTRTGGDSPLHF

J gene: TRBJ2-7
D gene: .
clone size: .
V gene: TRBV5-8
CDR3 DNA: TGTGCCAGCAGCTTGAATCCGGGTTCCGCCTACGAGCAGTACTTC
CDR3 protein: CASSLNPGSAYEQYF

J gene: TRBJ2-1
D gene: TRBD2
clone size: .
V gene: TRBV6-1
CDR3 DNA: TGTGCCAGCAGTGACGCCTCCGGCGGCGGGCTAGCGGGGAGGCCCTATGAGCAGTTCTTC
CDR3 protein: CASSDASGGGLAGRPYEQFF

J gene: TRBJ2-2
D gene: .
clone size: .
V gene: TRBV7-9
CDR3 DNA: TGTGCCAGCAGCCTCGTACAGGGCTTCGCCGGGGAGCTGTTTTTT
CDR3 protein: CASSLVQGFAGELFF

J gene: TRBJ2-6
D gene: .
clone size: .
V gene: TRBV19
CDR3 DNA: TGTGCCAGTAGTATCCTGCCCTCTGGGGCCAACGTCCTGACTTTC
CDR3 protein: CASSILPSGANVLTF

J gene: TRBJ1-2
D gene: .
clone size: once
V gene: TRBV5-8
CDR3 DNA: TGTGCCAGCAGCTTGGTTGGGGGAAATTTGGGCTACACCTTC
CDR3 protein: CASSLVGGNLGYTF

J gene: TRBJ1-2
D gene: TRBD1
clone size: .
V gene: TRBV28
CDR3 DNA: TGTGCCAGCAGTCCACCCGGACACAGGGGCCGTATTTCTAACTATGGCTACACCTTC
CDR3 protein: CASSPPGHRGRISNYGYTF

J gene: TRBJ2-3
D gene: .
clone size: .
V gene: TRBV5-1
CDR3 DNA: TGCGCCAGCAGCTCGGACAGTCACCGGACAGATACGCAGTATTTT
CDR3 protein: CASSSDSHRTDTQYF

J gene: TRBJ1-2
D gene: .
clone size: .
V gene: TRBV14
CDR3 DNA: TGTGCCAGCAGCCAAGTGAACTTCCCGGGGGGTAACTATGGCTACACCTTC
CDR3 protein: CASSQVNFPGGNYGYTF

J gene: TRBJ2-1
D gene: .
clone size: .
V gene: TRBV25-1
CDR3 DNA: TGTGCCAGCAGTTCCTCCAGGACAGCCTTCTCCTACAATGAGCAGTTCTTC
CDR3 protein: CASSSSRTAFSYNEQFF

J gene: TRBJ2-1
D gene: TRBD2
clone size: .
V gene: TRBV10-3
CDR3 DNA: TGTGCCATCAGGGGGACTAGCGGGGCCTCCTACAATGAGCAGTTCTTC
CDR3 protein: CAIRGTSGASYNEQFF

J gene: TRBJ1-6
D gene: TRBD1
clone size: once
V gene: TRBV13
CDR3 DNA: TGTGCCAGCAGCACTACACGACAGGGGGCTCGGAATTCACCCCTCCACTTT
CDR3 protein: CASSTTRQGARNSPLHF

J gene: TRBJ2-5
D gene: .
clone size: .
V gene: TRBV5-1
CDR3 DNA: TGCGCCAGCAGCATTCTTCAGTCACAAGAGACCCAGTACTTC
CDR3 protein: CASSILQSQETQYF

J gene: TRBJ2-3
D gene: TRBD1
clone size: .
V gene: TRBV11-2
CDR3 DNA: TGTGCCAGCAGCAATCTTCCGGGACAGGGCATAGATACGCAGTATTTT
CDR3 protein: CASSNLPGQGIDTQYF

J gene: TRBJ2-5
D gene: TRBD2
clone size: .
V gene: TRBV9
CDR3 DNA: TGTGCCAGCAGCGTAGACGGGGGGTGGGCCAAGGGAGGGACCCAGTACTTC
CDR3 protein: CASSVDGGWAKGGTQYF

J gene: TRBJ2-7
D gene: .
clone size: .
V gene: TRBV21-1
CDR3 DNA: TGTGCCAGCAGCAAAGAGACAGGGGCCTACGAGCAGTACTTC
CDR3 protein: CASSKETGAYEQYF

J gene: TRBJ2-1
D gene: .
clone size: .
V gene: TRBV4-1
CDR3 DNA: TGCGCCAGCAGCCAAGTAGCGACCCTCTACAATGAGCAGTTCTTC
CDR3 protein: CASSQVATLYNEQFF

J gene: TRBJ2-1
D gene: .
clone size: .
V gene: TRBV14
CDR3 DNA: TGTGCCAGCAGCCAAGAACGCGTGGGTGAGCAGTTCTTC
CDR3 protein: CASSQERVGEQFF

J gene: TRBJ1-2
D gene: .
clone size: .
V gene: TRBV6-5
CDR3 DNA: TGTGCCAGCAGTTACTCCGACTTCTATGGCTACACCTTC
CDR3 protein: CASSYSDFYGYTF

J gene: TRBJ2-1
D gene: TRBD1
clone size: .
V gene: TRBV5-4
CDR3 DNA: TGTGCCAGCAGCACGGCGACAGGGGAAGCCTACAATGAGCAGTTCTTC
CDR3 protein: CASSTATGEAYNEQFF

J gene: TRBJ1-1
D gene: TRBD1
clone size: .
V gene: TRBV4-1
CDR3 DNA: TGCGCCAGCAGCCAAGTCCAGGGGGTACAGCGAAACACTGAAGCTTTCTTT
CDR3 protein: CASSQVQGVQRNTEAFF

J gene: TRBJ2-7
D gene: .
clone size: .
V gene: TRBV19
CDR3 DNA: TGTGCCAGTAGTATGGCAGGGCGAGACGAGCAGTACTTC
CDR3 protein: CASSMAGRDEQYF

J gene: TRBJ1-6
D gene: .
clone size: few
V gene: TRBV5-5
CDR3 DNA: TGTGCCAGCAGCTGGGTGGATAAATCCCTCCACTTT
CDR3 protein: CASSWVDKSLHF

J gene: TRBJ2-7
D gene: TRBD1
clone size: .
V gene: TRBV25-1
CDR3 DNA: TGTGCCAGCAGTGGGCCTTCGGGACAGTCAACCTACGAGCAGTACTTC
CDR3 protein: CASSGPSGQSTYEQYF

J gene: TRBJ1-1
D gene: .
clone size: .
V gene: TRBV9
CDR3 DNA: TGTGCCAGCAGCGTAGAGGGGGAGCTCACTGAAGCTTTCTTT
CDR3 protein: CASSVEGELTEAFF

J gene: TRBJ2-1
D gene: TRBD1
clone size: .
V gene: TRBV2
CDR3 DNA: TGTGCCAGCAGTGATGACAGGGGGCTCTACAATGAGCAGTTCTTC
CDR3 protein: CASSDDRGLYNEQFF

J gene: TRBJ1-2
D gene: TRBD1
clone size: .
V gene: TRBV6-5
CDR3 DNA: TGTGCCAGCACCCTGGGACAGGGGGCGGAGGGCTACACCTTC
CDR3 protein: CASTLGQGAEGYTF

J gene: TRBJ1-2
D gene: .
clone size: few
V gene: TRBV2
CDR3 DNA: TGTGCCAGCAGGGGGGCTGGACGGGCCCGGGATGGCTACACCTTC
CDR3 protein: CASRGAGRARDGYTF

J gene: TRBJ2-1
D gene: TRBD1
clone size: once
V gene: TRBV10-3
CDR3 DNA: TGTGCCATCAGCCTCGGGACAGGGGGCGTTGGTGAGCAGTTCTTC
CDR3 protein: CAISLGTGGVGEQFF

J gene: TRBJ2-3
D gene: .
clone size: once
V gene: TRBV15
CDR3 DNA: TGTGCCACCAGCAGAGATGGGCAGGTCCTCACAGATACGCAGTATTTT
CDR3 protein: CATSRDGQVLTDTQYF

J gene: TRBJ2-2
D gene: .
clone size: .
V gene: TRBV11-2
CDR3 DNA: TGTGCCAGCCGGCGGGCCTCGAACACCGGGGAGCTGTTTTTT
CDR3 protein: CASRRASNTGELFF

J gene: TRBJ2-7
D gene: TRBD2
clone size: once
V gene: TRBV4-2
CDR3 DNA: TGTGCCAGCAGCCCCGGTAGCGGGGGGTACTCCTACGAGCAGTACTTC
CDR3 protein: CASSPGSGGYSYEQYF

J gene: TRBJ1-6
D gene: .
clone size: .
V gene: TRBV7-2
CDR3 DNA: TGTGCCAGCAGCTTAGAAGGGGCAGGCCGTAATTCACCCCTCCACTTT
CDR3 protein: CASSLEGAGRNSPLHF

J gene: TRBJ1-1
D gene: TRBD1
clone size: .
V gene: TRBV29-1
CDR3 DNA: TGCAGCGTCAGACAGGGGCCGCGAGCTGAAGCTTTCTTT
CDR3 protein: CSVRQGPRAEAFF

J gene: TRBJ1-1
D gene: .
clone size: .
V gene: TRBV10-3
CDR3 DNA: TGTGCCATCAGTGAAGAGGGGGTGGGGAACACTGAAGCTTTCTTT
CDR3 protein: CAISEEGVGNTEAFF

J gene: TRBJ2-7
D gene: .
clone size: .
V gene: TRBV18
CDR3 DNA: TGTGCCAGCCGGCAGGGGTTAGGGTCGAACGAGCAGTACTTC
CDR3 protein: CASRQGLGSNEQYF

J gene: TRBJ2-7
D gene: .
clone size: .
V gene: TRBV4-1
CDR3 DNA: TGCGCCAGCAGCCAAGATGGGGGGGCGGTCTACGAGCAGTACTTC
CDR3 protein: CASSQDGGAVYEQYF

J gene: TRBJ2-5
D gene: .
clone size: .
V gene: TRBV13
CDR3 DNA: TGTGCCAGCAGCCTGGGCTGGACTACCCAAGAGACCCAGTACTTC
CDR3 protein: CASSLGWTTQETQYF

J gene: TRBJ2-4
D gene: TRBD1
clone size: .
V gene: TRBV6-7
CDR3 DNA: TGTGCCAGCAGTTACTCTCAGGGGGCGGACATTCAGTACTTC
CDR3 protein: CASSYSQGADIQYF

J gene: TRBJ2-7
D gene: TRBD1
clone size: .
V gene: TRBV6-5
CDR3 DNA: TGTGCCAGCAGATGGGACAGGGTTTCCTACGAGCAGTACTTC
CDR3 protein: CASRWDRVSYEQYF

J gene: TRBJ1-1
D gene: .
clone size: .
V gene: TRBV4-1
CDR3 DNA: TGCGCCAGCAGCCAAGTAGCGTCGAACACTGAAGCTTTCTTT
CDR3 protein: CASSQVASNTEAFF

J gene: TRBJ2-7
D gene: .
clone size: .
V gene: TRBV19
CDR3 DNA: TGTGCCAGTAGTATAGATCTGCGTTCCTACGAGCAGTACTTC
CDR3 protein: CASSIDLRSYEQYF

J gene: TRBJ2-7
D gene: .
clone size: .
V gene: TRBV10-3
CDR3 DNA: TGTGCCATCACCCCGACAGGTTCCTACGAGCAGTACTTC
CDR3 protein: CAITPTGSYEQYF

J gene: TRBJ1-5
D gene: .
clone size: few
V gene: TRBV2
CDR3 DNA: TGTGCCAGCAAATCTGAATGGGGGAATCAGCCCCAGCATTTT
CDR3 protein: CASKSEWGNQPQHF

J gene: TRBJ1-1
D gene: TRBD1
clone size: .
V gene: TRBV29-1
CDR3 DNA: TGCAGCGTTGAAGTGGGACAGTACACTGAAGCTTTCTTT
CDR3 protein: CSVEVGQYTEAFF

J gene: TRBJ1-4
D gene: TRBD1
clone size: .
V gene: TRBV11-2
CDR3 DNA: TGTGCCAGCAGCTTGGACAGGGCAACTAATGAAAAACTGTTTTTT
CDR3 protein: CASSLDRATNEKLFF

J gene: TRBJ2-7
D gene: .
clone size: .
V gene: TRBV4-1
CDR3 DNA: TGCGCCAGCAGCCAAGATAGTGGGGGGGGGCTCTACGAGCAGTACTTC
CDR3 protein: CASSQDSGGGLYEQYF

J gene: TRBJ1-1
D gene: TRBD1
clone size: once
V gene: TRBV13
CDR3 DNA: TGTGCCAGCAGCGCCGCAGGGACAGGGGGTGACACTGAAGCTTTCTTT
CDR3 protein: CASSAAGTGGDTEAFF